This TCR beta chain derives from a study of CD8 T cells in Susac syndrome (dated by TCRdb to the late 2010s). General notes on the study: Whether CD8+ T cell activation and differentiation in Susac syndrome was antigen driven was tested using repertoire sequencing.

Peripheral blood CD8+ and CD4+ T cells from healthy donors, Susac syndrome patients and multiple sclerosis patients were profiled by high-throughput TCR beta sequencing. The multiple sclerosis controls were treatment-naive patients who had stable or active relapsing-remitting disease and met the revised McDonald criteria. Bulk CD8+ and CD4+ T cells were purified by magnetic negative isolation, whereas CD8+ TEMRA cells were enriched by FACS. Blood was collected in EDTA tubes and processed within 24 hours, with PBMCs isolated through density gradient centrifugation. PBMCs intended for TCR sequencing were frozen in liquid nitrogen and were later thawed in a 37 degrees C water bath. Purity of sorted or isolated CD4+, CD8+ and CD8+ TEMRA cells was at least 90%. Reading from cysteine to phenylalanine, the CDR3 counts 14 amino acids. CDR3 DNA only is kept here, 42 bases in frame from base 1. V and J are trimmed by 5 bases and 6 bases, and the gene matches miss 8 bases of the junction. The germline V gene (reference sequence) specifies MNHEY as CDR1 and SMNVEV as CDR2.

Results the study describes overall, beyond this receptor: The number of individuals in the TCR sequencing and HLA analysis was acknowledged as relatively small.

RNA was extracted using the RNeasy kit, and about 0.5 to 1 ug of the RNA was reverse transcribed with random hexamers. TCR beta CDR3 regions were amplified with the immunoSEQ multiplex PCR assay covering 54 Vbeta and 13 Jbeta segments. PCR amplification bias was corrected by using a synthetic template baseline for primer optimization and computational correction. The authors' pipeline ran thus. Only productive sequences were kept, with reads annotated to V, D and J genes according to IMGT and analyzed in immunoSEQ Analyzer. To calculate clonality, Shannon entropy was normalized by log2 of the number of productive unique sequences and then subtracted from one. For each patient and control, public and private clones were evaluated among the 100 most prevalent clones. A clone was defined as Susac-specific if it was absent from the healthy and MS cohorts, from some 980 published viral clones and from other ImmuneACCESS disease sequences. Clones were called with MiXCR by TCRdb after fastp trimmed the public reads at Q25, and only in-frame beta chains were retained. Each record represents a unique CDR3 protein, reported with the most common genes and DNA among its rows. The authors' filters were not applied to this entry. The sample records 200,000 to 250,000 distinct CDR3 sequences, approximately 95% of which are singletons. The top ten clones comprise 0.075% to 0.095% of the sample.

Regarding this clonotype: Its antigen target is currently unknown. The sample holds no much larger clone one base away, and base qualities are not on file.

The source material was CD4+ T cells from PBMCs. The rearranged chain carries TRBV27 and TRBJ1-2, with 8 bases in between that match TRBD1. The sequence was obtained from a human donor with multiple sclerosis. The CDR3 region reads CASSKADRDNGYTF. The sequence in DNA is TGTGCCAGCAGTAAAGCGGACAGGGATAATGGCTACACCTTC.